Described below is a single T cell receptor beta chain sequence and its context. Antigen unknown. Trimming shortened V by 0 bases and J by 4 bases, and 13 bases separated the two germline ends. CDR3 length: 15 residues. Germline V gives CDR1 SGHRS, CDR2 YFSETQ. Healthy bone marrow donors made up the cohort. This specimen belongs to a study of cytomegalovirus exposure and HLA in healthy donors. On the study more broadly: HLA-typed donors contributed about 85 million unique TCRs, which were held in an early data release. Study-level findings and limits: Sequencing artifact likely explains a cluster of highly shared sequence variants. Among immune exposure information, only CMV serostatus was available.

Use of 60 Vbeta and 13 Jbeta primers characterized the PCR. Profiled with immunoSEQ multiplex PCR; TCRdb holds only in-frame clones, not every one. The sample has about 140,000 clones; approximately 79% are singletons. The clonotype comes from a man aged 18 to 30 in good health and CMV-seronegative. The sequencing input was PBMCs. This chain joins TRBV5-1 and TRBJ1-2, with a tentative D call TRBD1 (6 bases). The CDR3: CASSLAAGVSYGYTF. CDR3 bases: TGCGCCAGCAGCTTGGCGGCAGGGGTGAGCTATGGCTACACCTTC. Full variable domain (remainder filled in from reference TRBV5-1 and TRBJ1-2): KAGVTQTPRYLIKTRGQQVTLSCSPISGHRSVSWYQQTPGQGLQFLFEYFSETQRNKGNFPGRFSGRQFSNSRSEMNVSTLELGDSALYLCASSLAAGVSYGYTFGSGTRLTVV.